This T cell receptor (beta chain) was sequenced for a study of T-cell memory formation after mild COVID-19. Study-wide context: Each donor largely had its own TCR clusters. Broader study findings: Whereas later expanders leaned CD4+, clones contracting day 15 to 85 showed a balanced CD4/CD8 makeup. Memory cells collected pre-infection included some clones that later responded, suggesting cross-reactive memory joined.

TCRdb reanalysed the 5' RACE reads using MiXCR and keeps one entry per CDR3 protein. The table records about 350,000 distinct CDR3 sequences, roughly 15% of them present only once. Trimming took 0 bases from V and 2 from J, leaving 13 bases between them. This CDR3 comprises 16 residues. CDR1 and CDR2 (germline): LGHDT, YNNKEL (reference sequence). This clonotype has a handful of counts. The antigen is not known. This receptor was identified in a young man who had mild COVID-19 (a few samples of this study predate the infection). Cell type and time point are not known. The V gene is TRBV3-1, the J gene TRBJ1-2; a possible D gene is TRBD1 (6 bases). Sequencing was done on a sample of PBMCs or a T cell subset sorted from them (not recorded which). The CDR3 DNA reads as TGTGCCAGCAGCCAAGATTCCCGGGGGCTGAACTATGGCTACACCTTC. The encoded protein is CASSQDSRGLNYGYTF.